Following are 15 T cell receptor beta chains from one sample sequenced in a study of T-cell reconstitution after alpha-beta-depleted transplantation in children. Preparation of the TCRbeta library used unique molecular identifiers. Each CDR3 protein is one row after TCRdb ran MiXCR on the PCR reads. The table records 400,000 to 450,000 distinct CDR3 sequences, 43% of them present only once. The sequenced sample was PBMCs, obtained before TCRalphabeta/CD19-depleted stem cell transplant. The receptors originated from a girl aged 2 to 9 with aplastic anemia, due to receive a stem cell transplant.

In DNA form, the CDR3 reads TGCAGCGTTCTTTTTACGGGGGGCCCCCGTGATACGCAGTATTTT. The encoded protein is CSVLFTGGPRDTQYF. This chain uses TRBV29-1 with TRBJ2-3; perhaps TRBD2 as D (7 bases). The CDR3 consists of 15 residues. Trimming pared 5 bases from V and 6 bases from J, leaving 21 bases between. Germline V lookup: CDR1 SQVTM, CDR2 ANQGSEA.

This clonotype was counted ten times or more. This sequence joins TRBV29-1 and TRBJ2-1, with a possible D match to TRBD1 (6 bases). Germline assignment: CDR1 SQVTM and CDR2 ANQGSEA. The V end lost 6 bases, the J end lost 1 base, and 10 bases lay between the germline ends. The CDR3 extends over 13 amino acids. CDR3: CSVTGESYNEQFF. CDR3 in DNA: TGCAGCGTGACAGGAGAATCCTACAATGAGCAGTTCTTC.

This clonotype was recorded a few times. The gene calls are TRBV27 and TRBJ2-2; no clear D gene. The ends were cut back, 3 bases at V and 5 bases at J, with 7 bases in the middle. CDR3 length: 13 residues. Germline lookup yields CDR1 MNHEY and CDR2 SMNVEV (reference sequence). In DNA, the CDR3 is TGTGCCAGCAGTTTGCGGCCTACCGGGGAGCTGTTTTTT. Protein sequence: CASSLRPTGELFF.

The J gene is TRBJ2-7, the V gene TRBV7-9; D gene uncertain. V lost 5 bases, J lost 6 bases, and 11 bases lay in between. The CDR3 sequence is 12 residues long. Germline CDR1 is SEHNR and CDR2 is FQNEAQ (reference sequence). CDR3 nucleotide sequence: TGTGCCAGCAGCCGGGTTGACCGCGAGCAGTACTTC. Its translation is CASSRVDREQYF.

This clonotype was recorded at least ten times. The CDR3 reads CASSGGDRLLGNEQFF. In DNA form, the CDR3 reads TGTGCCAGCAGTGGAGGGGACAGGCTTCTGGGCAATGAGCAGTTCTTC. The chain employs TRBV7-2 and TRBJ2-1; 8 nucleotides match TRBD1. Looked up from germline, CDR1 is SGHTA and CDR2 is FQGNSA. V lost 6 bases and J lost 6; bases outside the gene matches: 13. The CDR3 contains 16 residues.

In this sample, this clonotype turned up a few times. This rearrangement joins TRBV4-2 to TRBJ2-1, with TRBD1 matching 10 bases. The germline V gene has CDR1 LGHNA and CDR2 YNFKEQ. J was trimmed by 5 bases and V by 4 bases; bases with no gene match: 5. The CDR3 length is 15 residues. DNA for the CDR3: TGTGCCAGCAGCCCCGGACAGGGGGGGGACAATGAGCAGTTCTTC. Amino acid sequence: CASSPGQGGDNEQFF.

This rearrangement joins TRBV6-1 to TRBJ1-4; D remains unclear. Trimming removed 1 base from V and 7 bases from J, with 10 bases in between. Germline V lookup: CDR1 MNHNS, CDR2 SASEGT. The CDR3 has 14 residues. The CDR3 bases are TGTGCCAGCAGTGAAGGGGAACGAACTGAAAAACTGTTTTTT. Its protein is CASSEGERTEKLFF.

This clonotype was recorded many times. The chain couples TRBV20-1 to TRBJ1-1; 8 positions match TRBD1. The germline V gene has CDR1 DFQATT and CDR2 SNEGSKA (reference sequence). With V trimmed by 0 bases and J by 4 bases, 4 bases remained unmatched. The CDR3 is made up of 14 amino acids. The CDR3 sequence is CSARDLQGVTEAFF. As DNA, the CDR3 is TGCAGTGCTAGAGATTTACAGGGGGTCACTGAAGCTTTCTTT.

The sample holds many counts of this clonotype. The J gene is TRBJ2-7, the V gene TRBV20-1; 8 nucleotides align to TRBD2. Trimming at V came to 0 bases and at J to 0 bases, leaving 7 bases not matched to a gene. From germline, CDR1 is DFQATT and CDR2 SNEGSKA (reference sequence). The CDR3 runs 16 residues. DNA of the CDR3: TGCAGTGCTAGAGACGATAGCGGGACCCACTCCTACGAGCAGTACTTC. Protein product: CSARDDSGTHSYEQYF.

The genes are TRBV20-1 and TRBJ2-5; 13 bases map to TRBD2. From germline, CDR1 is DFQATT and CDR2 SNEGSKA (reference sequence). After removal of 4 bases from V and 3 bases from J, the junction contained 5 bases not matched to a gene. The CDR3 totals 15 residues. The CDR3 reads CSANPGTSGKETQYF. Written as DNA, the CDR3 is TGCAGTGCTAACCCCGGGACTAGCGGGAAAGAGACCCAGTACTTC.

This rearrangement joins TRBV5-1 to TRBJ2-2; possibly TRBD1 for D (5 bases). The CDR3 extends over 14 amino acids. Germline CDR1 reads SGHRS; CDR2 reads YFSETQ. The V end lost 4 bases, the J end lost 1 base, and 8 bases lay between the germline ends. The CDR3 sequence is CASSVTGNTGELFF. CDR3 nucleotide sequence: TGCGCCAGCAGCGTCACAGGGAACACCGGGGAGCTGTTTTTT.

This clonotype has only a few counts. CDR3 sequence reads: CSLAGGSYEQYF. Written as DNA, the CDR3 is TGCAGTTTAGCCGGGGGCTCCTACGAGCAGTACTTC. The gene calls are TRBV20-1 and TRBJ2-7; tentatively, D is TRBD2 (6 bases). Trimming took off 8 bases at V and 0 bases at J, with 11 bases between the two ends. The germline V gene encodes CDR1 DFQATT and CDR2 SNEGSKA (reference sequence). The length of the CDR3 is 12 residues.

This clonotype was seen at least ten times. The rearrangement links TRBV20-1 to TRBJ2-5; no clear D. In germline, CDR1 is DFQATT, CDR2 SNEGSKA (reference sequence). There are 10 residues in the CDR3. V lost 6 bases to trimming and J lost 5 bases, with 7 bases between them. The CDR3 bases are TGCAGTGCAATGAGCGAGACCCAGTACTTC. This gives the protein CSAMSETQYF.

V gene TRBV20-1 combines with J gene TRBJ2-5; D gene ambiguous. The CDR3 totals 13 residues. CDR1 DFQATT and CDR2 SNEGSKA come from the germline V gene (reference sequence). V gave up 2 bases and J gave up 0 bases, with 7 bases separating them. CDR3 in DNA: TGCAGTGCTAGAAGCAGCTACCAAGAGACCCAGTACTTC. Protein sequence: CSARSSYQETQYF.

A remark on this clonotype: A read error may be the cause here, since a much bigger clone is one base away. This chain uses TRBV12-3 or TRBV12-4 with TRBJ2-7; 7 bases match TRBD1. The junction had 16 bases not matched to a gene; V was cut back by 9 bases and J by 2 bases. The CDR3 runs 16 residues. DNA of the CDR3: TGTGCCAGAAGCTCTGACGAGGGGGCCCGGACCTACGAGCAGTACTTC. Translated, it gives CARSSDEGARTYEQYF.